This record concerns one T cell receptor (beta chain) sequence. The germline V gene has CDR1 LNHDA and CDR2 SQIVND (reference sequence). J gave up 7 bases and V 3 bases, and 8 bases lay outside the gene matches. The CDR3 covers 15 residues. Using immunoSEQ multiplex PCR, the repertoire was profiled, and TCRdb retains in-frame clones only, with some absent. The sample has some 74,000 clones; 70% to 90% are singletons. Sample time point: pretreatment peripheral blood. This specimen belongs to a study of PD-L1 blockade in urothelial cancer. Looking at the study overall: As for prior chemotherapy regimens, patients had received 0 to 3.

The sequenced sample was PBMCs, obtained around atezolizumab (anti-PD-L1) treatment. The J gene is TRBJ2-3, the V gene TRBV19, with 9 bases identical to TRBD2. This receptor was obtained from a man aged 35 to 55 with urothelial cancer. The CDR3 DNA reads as TGTGCCAGTAGTATGCCAGCGGGAGGTGCGAATACGCAGTATTTT. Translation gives CASSMPAGGANTQYF. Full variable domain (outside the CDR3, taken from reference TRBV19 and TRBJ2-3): DGGITQSPKYLFRKEGQNVTLSCEQNLNHDAMYWYRQDPGQGLRLIYYSQIVNDFQKGDIAEGYSVSREKKESFPLTVTSAQKNPTAFYLCASSMPAGGANTQYFGPGTRLTVL.